This T cell receptor beta chain was identified during a study of response to subunit inactivated influenza vaccine. CDR3 size: 14 residues. The germline V and J ends were trimmed by 3 bases and 6 bases, with 13 bases remaining between them. Concerning this clonotype itself: The target antigen is unknown.

Regarding the study as a whole: Seasonal influenza vaccination, on each occasion, was suggested by the authors to recruit few new T cells.

TCRdb re-derived calls from the RT-PCR reads in MiXCR, one entry per CDR3 protein. This table holds about 830,000 distinct CDR3 sequences, about 18% found once. The sequence was collected from a man aged 45-60 years who received an inactivated influenza vaccine. The rearrangement links TRBV12-3 or TRBV12-4 to TRBJ2-3, with D perhaps matching TRBD1 or TRBD2 (6 bases each). The starting material was PBMCs from blood, obtained more than 4 days after vaccination. This CDR3 is CASSFSGAADTQYF. Written as DNA, the CDR3 is TGTGCCAGCAGTTTTTCGGGGGCAGCGGATACGCAGTATTTT.